This T cell receptor (beta chain) came from a study of CD8+ T cells in alopecia areata. Whole-study findings and limits: The study found higher clonality in lesional than normal scalp, especially in alopecia totalis/universalis. Patients showed less clear TCR sequence sharing than mice, possibly partly because of HLA diversity.

This clone was recorded a few times. As yet, its antigen is unknown. TCR sequencing used cDNA made by reverse transcription of extracted RNA. Repertoires were generated with immunoSEQ multiplex PCR, while TCRdb's copy carries only in-frame clones and drops some. The table records about 110,000 clones, around 59% of them present only once. Sorted out of PBMCs were CD4+ T cells and CD8+ T cells. This TCR was recovered from a human donor in good health. Sequenced sample: CD8+ T cells sorted from blood.

The CDR3 coding sequence is TGTGCCAGCAGTTACGGCGGGGCTGGGGAGCTGTTTTTT. Its translation is CASSYGGAGELFF. The chain is built from TRBV6-5 and TRBJ2-2, with D possibly matching TRBD2 (6 bases). This CDR3 contains 13 residues. Germline V gene data show CDR1 as MNHEY and CDR2 as SVGAGI. The V end was cut by 2 bases, the J end by 8 bases, with 9 bases between.